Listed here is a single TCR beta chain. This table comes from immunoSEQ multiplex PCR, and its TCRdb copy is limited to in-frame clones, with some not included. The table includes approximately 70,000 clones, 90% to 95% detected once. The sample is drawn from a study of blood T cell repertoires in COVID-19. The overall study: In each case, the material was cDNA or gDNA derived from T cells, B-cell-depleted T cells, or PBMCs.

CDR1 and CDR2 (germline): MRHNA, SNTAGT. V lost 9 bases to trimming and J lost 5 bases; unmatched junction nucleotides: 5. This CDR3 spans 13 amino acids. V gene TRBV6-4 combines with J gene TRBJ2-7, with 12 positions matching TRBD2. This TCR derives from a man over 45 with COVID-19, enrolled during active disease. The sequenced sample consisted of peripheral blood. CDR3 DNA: TGTGCCAGTACAAGACTAGCGGGAGACGAGCAGTACGTC. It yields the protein CASTRLAGDEQYV.